This TCR beta chain was recovered during a study of shared clonotypes between healthy human individuals. As for the study in general: The study used three CD4 naive, three CD4 memory, two CD8 naive and one CD8 memory plate per donor.

Points from the study as a whole: Compared with clonotypes that all four donors shared, non-shared clonotypes had lower generation probabilities.

Deep-level running was used for the assay. Sorted-subset replicate PCR reactions contained about 200 ng DNA, corresponding to around 30,000 T cell genomes. Only in-frame clones appear in the TCRdb table, and some are missing; sequencing was by immunoSEQ multiplex PCR. The sample gives approximately 2.4 million clones, approximately 94% of which show up once; approximately 0.13% is in the top ten. Concerning this clone: No antigen is known for it.

CDR3 length: 17 residues. CDR1 and CDR2 (germline): SGHRS, YFSETQ. The V gene lost 6 bases and the J gene lost 1 base, with 21 bases spanning the gap. The gene calls are TRBV5-1 and TRBJ2-3, with a tentative D call TRBD2 (6 bases). The receptor was isolated from a man between 18 and 29 years old in good health. The sample taken for sequencing was naive CD4+ T cells sorted from blood. Subset of the sample: CD45RA+ positively selected. CDR3: CASMRANAGSGTDTQYF. DNA of the CDR3: TGCGCCAGCATGAGGGCCAACGCGGGGTCTGGCACAGATACGCAGTATTTT.